This T cell receptor (beta chain) originates from a study of blood T cell repertoires in COVID-19. Measured with immunoSEQ multiplex PCR; TCRdb has only the in-frame clones, and not every one. Among some 300,000 clones listed, approximately 90% were seen once. This CDR3 has 13 amino acids. Trimming took 6 bases from V and 2 from J, leaving 11 bases between them. CDR1 is KGHSH, CDR2 LQKENI, per germline. The chain is built from TRBV18 and TRBJ2-7; possibly TRBD1 for D (6 bases). The sequence derives from a woman between 45 and 65 years old with COVID-19, enrolled during active disease. The material sequenced was peripheral blood. CDR3 coding DNA: TGTGCCAGCTCGTACAGGGAAACCTACGAGCAGTACTTC. Protein sequence: CASSYRETYEQYF.